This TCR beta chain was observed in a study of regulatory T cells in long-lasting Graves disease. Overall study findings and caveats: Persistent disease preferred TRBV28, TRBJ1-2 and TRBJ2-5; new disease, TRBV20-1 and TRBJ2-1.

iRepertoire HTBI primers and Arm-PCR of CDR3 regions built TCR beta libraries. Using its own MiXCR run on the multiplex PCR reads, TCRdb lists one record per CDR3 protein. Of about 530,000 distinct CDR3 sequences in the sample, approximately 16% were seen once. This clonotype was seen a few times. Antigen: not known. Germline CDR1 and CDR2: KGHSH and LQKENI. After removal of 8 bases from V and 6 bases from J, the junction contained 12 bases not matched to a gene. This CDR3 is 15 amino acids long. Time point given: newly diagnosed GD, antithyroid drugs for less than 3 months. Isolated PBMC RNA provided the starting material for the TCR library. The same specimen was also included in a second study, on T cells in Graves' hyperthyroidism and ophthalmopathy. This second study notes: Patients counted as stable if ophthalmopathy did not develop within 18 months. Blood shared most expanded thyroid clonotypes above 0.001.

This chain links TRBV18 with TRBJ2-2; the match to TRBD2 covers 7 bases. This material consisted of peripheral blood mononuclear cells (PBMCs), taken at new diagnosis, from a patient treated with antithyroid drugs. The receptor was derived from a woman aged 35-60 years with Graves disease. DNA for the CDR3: TGTGCCAGCCGCTCCTGGACTAGTCACGCCGGGGAGCTGTTTTTT. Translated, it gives CASRSWTSHAGELFF.